This T cell receptor (beta chain) was recovered during a study of cytomegalovirus exposure and HLA in healthy donors. Sequenced by immunoSEQ multiplex PCR; TCRdb stores in-frame clones only, minus some. Among tens of thousands of clones listed, 94% were seen once. The CDR3 spans 16 residues. CDR1 and CDR2 (germline): SGHRS, YFSETQ. Trimming pared 0 bases from V and 0 bases from J, leaving 12 bases between. General study results and limits: Listed as cytomegalovirus-associated were over 150 TCR beta chains. Specific recognition of CMV antigens was confirmed in vitro for a few chains (all CMV-associated). Many donors shared some public TCRs, even though most TCR sequences were rare.

Comment on this clone: What it binds is unknown.

Source material: PBMCs. The receptor was isolated from a young woman in good health and CMV-seronegative. The rearrangement links TRBV5-1 to TRBJ1-2; a possible D gene is TRBD1 (6 bases). CDR3 region: CASSLGNRATNYGYTF. As DNA, the CDR3 is TGCGCCAGCAGCTTGGGGAACAGGGCCACTAACTATGGCTACACCTTC.